The rows below give T cell receptor beta chains drawn from one sample of a study of early T cells in non-severe SARS-CoV-2 infection. TCRdb redid the calling of the 5' RACE reads with MiXCR, one entry per CDR3 protein. The sample gives tens of thousands of distinct CDR3 sequences, around 5% of which show up once; 3.5% to 4.5% is in the top ten. The sequenced material came from whole blood. The receptor set was obtained from an adult who was a healthcare worker with PCR-confirmed SARS-CoV-2 infection or an uninfected control (not recorded which). The CDR3 runs from the conserved cysteine through the conserved F or W. The order of the fields is clone size, D gene, V gene, J gene, CDR3 DNA, CDR3 protein. D genes are given only for firm matches. Rows give clone size only sometimes, using once, few, many, or a class for an expanded clone.

>many|TRBD2|TRBV20-1|TRBJ2-5
TGCAGTGCCCCGTTAGCGGGGGGATCTCAAGAGACCCAGTACTTC
CSAPLAGGSQETQYF
>many|NA|TRBV6-6|TRBJ2-7
TGTGCCAGCAGAATCAGGGTGGCCTACGAGCAGTACTTC
CASRIRVAYEQYF
>many|NA|TRBV20-1|TRBJ2-1
TGCAGTGCGGCTGCCAGCGGGCCCTCCTACAATGAGCAGTTCTTC
CSAAASGPSYNEQFF
>few|NA|TRBV28|TRBJ2-5
TGTGCCAGCAGGATGGGCACTCTGAGGGACGACCAAGAGACCCAGTACTTC
CASRMGTLRDDQETQYF
>few|TRBD2|TRBV6-2/TRBV6-3|TRBJ2-1
TGTGCCAGCAGACGCCGACTAGCGGGGGTGCCCTACAATGAGCAGTTCTTC
CASRRRLAGVPYNEQFF
>many|NA|TRBV12-3/TRBV12-4|TRBJ2-1
TGTGCCAGCCTCGGGGTTGCCAACGATGAGCAGTTCTTC
CASLGVANDEQFF
>many|NA|TRBV3-2|TRBJ2-7
TGTGCCAGCAGCCCGGGGACAGGGAGATACGAGCAGTACTTC
CASSPGTGRYEQYF
>many|NA|TRBV5-4|TRBJ2-7
TGTGCCAGCAGCGCCAGGGATTACGAGCAGTACTTC
CASSARDYEQYF
>NA|NA|TRBV6-5|TRBJ2-2
TGTGCCAGCAGCCGCCAAAGGGCCGGAGGGGGCGGTACCGGGGAGCTGTTTTTT
CASSRQRAGGGGTGELFF
>few|TRBD2|TRBV6-5|TRBJ2-7
TGTGCCAGCAGTGTCGCCGGGACTAATTACGAGCAGTACTTC
CASSVAGTNYEQYF
>NA|TRBD2|TRBV4-1|TRBJ2-1
TGCGCCAGCAGCCACGGTCTAGCGGGGGCCGACAATGAGCAGTTCTTC
CASSHGLAGADNEQFF
>NA|NA|TRBV27|TRBJ2-3
TGTGCCAGCAGTTCGGCGACAGATACGCAGTATTTT
CASSSATDTQYF
>NA|NA|TRBV4-2|TRBJ2-3
TGTGCCAGCAGCCAAGATACGGGCACAGATACGCAGTATTTT
CASSQDTGTDTQYF
>few|NA|TRBV24-1|TRBJ1-5
TGTGCCACCAGTGCGGGACACACCCCTTTTCGGAATCAGCCCCAGCATTTT
CATSAGHTPFRNQPQHF
>NA|NA|TRBV7-2|TRBJ1-5
TGTGCCAGCAGCCCTCAGAGCAATCAGCCCCAGCATTTT
CASSPQSNQPQHF
>many|NA|TRBV7-9|TRBJ2-2
TGTGCCAGCAGCTTAGTGGACCTTCTCTCCGGCGGGGAGCTGTTTTTT
CASSLVDLLSGGELFF
>few|TRBD2|TRBV19|TRBJ2-5
TGTGCCAGTAGTAGACAAGCTGGGACTAGCCAAGAGACCCAGTACTTC
CASSRQAGTSQETQYF
>many|NA|TRBV7-6|TRBJ2-2
TGTGCCAGCAGATGGGACCCCCTAAACACCGGGGAGCTGTTTTTT
CASRWDPLNTGELFF